What follows is one T cell receptor beta chain and its context. The data were obtained in a study of cytomegalovirus exposure and HLA in healthy donors. Produced via immunoSEQ multiplex PCR; TCRdb's table is partial and in-frame only. The profile shows approximately 150,000 clones, around 86% of them singletons. The source is a man younger than 35 in good health and CMV-seropositive. The sequencing sample was made of PBMCs.

The CDR3 loop reads CASRGGVDLRTGPPYNEQFF. The CDR3 DNA is TGTGCCAGCAGGGGGGGGGTGGACCTGCGGACGGGACCGCCCTACAATGAGCAGTTCTTC. The chain couples TRBV7-6 to TRBJ2-1, with 7 bases matching TRBD2. The germline V gene encodes CDR1 SGHVS and CDR2 FNYEAQ. There are 20 residues in the CDR3. V trimming: 6 bases; J trimming: 2 bases; junction bases outside the gene matches: 22.